This T cell receptor (beta chain) was captured by sequencing in a study of cytomegalovirus exposure and HLA in healthy donors (dated by TCRdb to 2016 to 2017). About the study as a whole: In an earlier analysis of 587 of the donors, approximately 300 Gb of sequence data and about 110 million unique TCR beta sequences from 150 million to 200 million T cells were reported. In the later analysis, no new phenotypic data were used to find candidate immune exposures; instead, reliance was placed on TCR beta sequences and their occurrence across donors. All discovery cohort repertoires had been generated using a single sequencing platform. An earlier analysis of some 500 of the donors used high-throughput TCR beta sequencing to judge whether each TCR beta V gene segment behaved as functional or pseudogenic. A later genetic analysis used genome-wide SNP genotypes for about 60% of the 666 donors, treating that subset as a discovery cohort. The study aimed to test whether cataloging public T cell receptors could reveal signatures of past pathogen exposure. The study used immunosequencing to profile the T cell repertoires of 600 to 850 subjects and linked those repertoires to cytomegalovirus serostatus. The number of donors typed differed by locus, with roughly 629-640 for A, B, C, DRB1 and DQB1, about 500 for DQA1, under 610 for DPA1, and some 440 for DPB1. Among 300 to 500 genotyped donors of the cohort, an average of around 250,000 unique TCR beta nucleotide sequences was sequenced per donor, of which roughly 17% were non-productive. HLA typing included class I and class II loci at four-digit resolution. To study patterns of TCR occurrence, a later analysis re-analyzed previously published TCR beta repertoires from around 660 donors and added high-resolution HLA genotyping. About 280 gigabases of sequencing data and roughly 80 million unique TCR sequences made up an early release that covered approximately 620 HLA-typed donors. Donor age, sex, ethnicity and CMV serostatus were compiled together with the repertoire data. Several DR-DQ haplotypes were treated as single units for association and clustering because of strong linkage in the cohort. To predict cytomegalovirus infection status, the study combined high-throughput TCR immunosequencing, statistical association of individual TCRs with disease status, and machine learning. Among the 398 genotyped donors, under 90% belonged to the genetic ancestry cluster associated with self-reported Caucasian donors. Along with the approximately 670-subject first cohort, a separate validation cohort of more than 90 different subjects was used.

The method was the immunoSEQ multiplex PCR assay. A mixture of 60 forward primers for TCR Vbeta segments and 13 reverse primers for TCR Jbeta segments was used in the multiplex PCR. The CDR3 region of rearranged TCR beta genes was amplified from genomic DNA with a multiplex PCR assay. The Illumina HiSeq System was used to sequence the amplified TCR beta libraries as 87-base-pair reads. Turning to the authors' computational methods: Across the roughly 640 repertoires, a later analysis counted roughly 77 million unique TCR beta chains, approximately 12 million of which were shared by at least two donors. To remove PCR and sequencing errors, raw reads were error-corrected and collapsed into unique sequences using a nearest-neighbor algorithm that merged closely related sequences. Alignment of CDR3 sequences to IMGT reference sequences was used to assign V, D and J gene segments. For a sequence to be retained, a match of at least six nucleotides was required to both a V gene segment and a J gene segment. Rearrangements were classified as productive when the CDR3 lacked stop codons and remained in frame with V and J, and all other rearrangements were classified as non-productive. CDR3 was defined by IMGT convention, running from the second conserved V-encoded cysteine to the conserved J-encoded phenylalanine. The earlier analysis of some 580 of the donors excluded any sequence lacking an unambiguous match to a single V gene segment. In an earlier analysis of roughly 500 of the donors, V segments were called functional above 56.7% productive rearrangements and were called segregating when the between-donor standard deviation exceeded 5%. A statistical classification framework was built to diagnose cytomegalovirus status from the catalog of TCR beta chain sequences. A later analysis assigned V and J genes by comparing TCR nucleotide sequences with IMGT/GENE-DB human TR gene sequences. A later analysis assigned CDR3 sequences and most-parsimonious VDJ recombination scenarios with the TCRdist pipeline. In a later analysis, every TCR beta chain was defined by the combination of its CDR3 amino acid sequence and its V-gene family, and reads without a unique V-gene family were dropped. In a later analysis, 450 to 600 highly shared, low-generation-probability nucleotide sequences were removed to address suspected cross-contamination and a sequencing artifact. A later analysis calculated a clonal expansion index for each public chain from normalized within-repertoire ranks of inferred template counts. In a later analysis, generation probabilities were computed with a VDJ recombination model fitted to out-of-frame rearrangements, and the resulting probabilities were checked against IGoR. In a later analysis, TCR-TCR, TCR-HLA and TCR-CMV co-occurrence was scored with hypergeometric tests, and a repertoire-size bias correction was applied to TCR pairs. In a later analysis, false discovery rates were estimated by permuting HLA or CMV assignments 20 times. A later analysis grouped co-occurring TCRs with DBSCAN, adding TCRdist sequence similarity when clustering within HLA-allele-positive subsets. Repertoires with fewer than 30,000 or more than 120,000 public chains were left out of co-occurrence clustering, as were a handful of repertoires with anomalous nucleotide sharing. The immuneACCESS repertoire file appears here via TCRdb, limited to in-frame rearrangements. These files lack a portion of the clones; in checked studies, under half of the deficit traces to unresolved V genes, and the cause of the others is not known. V and J calls and clone size come straight from that table; D and trimming were deduced from the DNA. The sample table lists under 80,000 clones, about 71% of them with a count of one. The ten largest make up 7% to 9% of the sample.

Comment on this clone: The antigen it recognizes is unknown. No per-base quality is available; no much larger clone lies one base away.

The cohort was made up of about 670 healthy bone marrow donors. At the time of sampling, every cohort member was nominally healthy, though immune exposures that went unrecorded were likely present. The donor tested CMV seronegative and was one of the 352 seronegative cohort members. Every donor gave a peripheral blood sample, and the peripheral blood mononuclear cells from that sample were used for TCR beta sequencing. Genomic DNA extraction from the blood cell samples was performed with the Qiagen DNeasy Blood Extraction Kit. General study outcomes and caveats: According to a later genetic analysis, donors in an Asian-associated ancestry cluster had fewer N-insertions in productive TCRs than the approximately 690-donor mean. Roughly uniform sequencing depth across donors was assumed in presence/absence analyses, although this assumption may not hold. Over 15 rarely observed V segments, including chromosome 9 orphons, were excluded from the earlier analysis of a few hundred of the donors because counts were too low. Correlated functional status among segregating V segments might reflect linkage disequilibrium, but an unknown experimental factor could not be ruled out. A further reported finding was that TCR beta sequences accurately predicted the HLA-A and HLA-B alleles for most subjects in the first cohort. CMV serostatus was the only immune exposure information available for the cohort. An earlier analysis of around 500 of the donors showed that most TCR beta V segments appeared in productive rearrangements either about 87% or about 30% of the time, which broadly matched IMGT annotations. Most TCR sequences were seen in very few donors, while some public TCRs were found in many individuals. In a later analysis, the rate of TCR association differed among HLA loci, with DRB1 alleles having the most associated TCRs and HLA-C alleles having the fewest. Most CMV-associated TCR beta chains appeared to be HLA-restricted in a later analysis, and the HLA associations seemed to be driven largely by CMV exposure. V-gene and J-gene trimming of TCR beta chains was associated with a missense DCLRE1C variant in a later genetic analysis, and the association was replicated in an independent cohort. Compared with equally common non-associated chains, HLA-associated TCR beta chains in a later analysis were more clonally expanded and had lower generation probabilities. Cytomegalovirus status was reported to be diagnosed by the classifier with high specificity and sensitivity in both the original and validation cohorts. In this cohort, only TCR beta chains were sequenced, and detectable features were limited by the absence of alpha or paired-chain data. The authors suggested that the approach could potentially be generalized to other disease states and immunological phenotypes. In vitro tests confirmed that three of the cytomegalovirus-associated TCR beta chains recognize cytomegalovirus antigens. A cluster of highly shared sequence variants was judged likely to represent a technical artifact of the sequencing pipeline. Specific HLA alleles were associated with over 15,000 TCR beta sequences at a false discovery rate of 0.05 in a later analysis. When HLA alleles, especially DR and DQ, strongly co-occurred, TCR associations were difficult to assign to individual alleles. A later analysis reported that several top co-occurrence clusters appeared linked to parvovirus B19, influenza, CMV and Epstein-Barr virus. The study listed over 150 TCR beta chains as associated with cytomegalovirus. Because HLA typing was unavailable for some donors at each locus, only the typed subset was used in association tests.

The sequenced sample was PBMCs. This TCR came from a woman between 40 and 50 years old in good health and CMV-seronegative.

The base sequence is TGTGCCTGGAGTGTTGAGGGCACTCCCCCGTACAATGAGCAGTTCTTC. This encodes CAWSVEGTPPYNEQFF. This chain joins TRBV30 to TRBJ2-1; the D region possibly corresponds to TRBD2 (5 bases align). The CDR3, from cysteine to phenylalanine, totals 16 residues. The entry retains the CDR3 DNA only, 48 bases that are in frame from base 1. According to the germline V gene (reference sequence), CDR1 reads GTSNPN and CDR2 reads SVGIG. Trimming at the junction amounts to 0 bases on V and 4 bases on J, and the germline ends lie 16 bases apart.